The 8 T cell receptor beta chains below were found in one sample sequenced in a study of T cell responses to AZD1222 COVID-19 vaccine. Clones were sequenced by immunoSEQ multiplex PCR, and TCRdb holds only the in-frame ones, with some missing. The table shows roughly 120,000 clones, with roughly 91% occurring only once. Here the sequenced sample was peripheral blood, taken on day 0 of AZD1222 vaccination. The receptors here all came from an adult in good health.

The chain uses TRBV6-1 and TRBJ2-1, with no clear D. The ends were cut back, 3 bases at V and 7 bases at J, with 19 bases in the middle. The CDR3 has 16 residues. Germline V gene data show CDR1 as MNHNS and CDR2 as SASEGT. CDR3 nucleotide sequence: TGTGCCAGCAGTGACATAGATTTTACTGGAAGGAATGAGCAGTTCTTC. It translates to CASSDIDFTGRNEQFF.

This clone was detected a few times. The genes are TRBV29-1 and TRBJ2-1; D may be TRBD2 (5 bases). CDR1 is SQVTM, CDR2 ANQGSEA, per germline. CDR3 size: 15 residues. The V gene lost 3 bases and the J gene lost 0 bases, with 12 bases spanning the gap. CDR3 nucleotide sequence: TGCAGCGTTGATTCCGGGGAAAGCTCCTACAATGAGCAGTTCTTC. Amino acids: CSVDSGESSYNEQFF.

This clone showed up just a few times. The rearrangement uses TRBV4-3 and TRBJ2-4, with D unresolved. This CDR3 region has 16 residues. Germline CDR1 reads LGHNA; CDR2 reads YSLEER. The V end was cut by 0 bases, the J end by 5 bases, with 14 bases between. The CDR3 reads CASSQDVGLGQNIQYF. The CDR3 DNA is TGCGCCAGCAGCCAAGATGTGGGATTAGGACAAAACATTCAGTACTTC.

The chain has TRBV5-1 and TRBJ2-5, with D perhaps given as TRBD1 or TRBD2 (5 bases each). Germline CDR1 and CDR2: SGHRS and YFSETQ. This CDR3 comprises 15 residues. Trimming removed 0 bases from V and 3 bases from J, with 12 bases in between. The CDR3 region has the DNA TGCGCCAGCAGCTTGGCCGGGACGGAGGAAGAGACCCAGTACTTC. This sequence encodes CASSLAGTEEETQYF. The full variable domain, in which reference TRBV5-1 and TRBJ2-5 provide the parts outside the CDR3, is KAGVTQTPRYLIKTRGQQVTLSCSPISGHRSVSWYQQTPGQGLQFLFEYFSETQRNKGNFPGRFSGRQFSNSRSEMNVSTLELGDSALYLCASSLAGTEEETQYFGPGTRLLVL.

The chain links TRBV7-9 to TRBJ2-3, with 9 bases aligning to TRBD1. The CDR3 is 16 residues long. V was pared by 1 base and J by 3 bases, with 5 bases of the junction left unmatched. Germline assignment: CDR1 SEHNR and CDR2 FQNEAQ (reference sequence). Here the CDR3 DNA reads TGTGCCAGCAGCTTAGATGTCGGGACAGGGACAGATACGCAGTATTTT. It specifies CASSLDVGTGTDTQYF.

V usage is TRBV3-1 (or the pseudogene TRBV3-2) and J usage is TRBJ1-2; no definite D call. Germline V CDR1 and CDR2: LGHDT, YNNKEL (reference sequence). Trimming removed 4 bases at V and 4 bases at J, with 16 bases between. CDR3 size: 15 residues. As DNA, the CDR3 is TGTGCCAGCAGCCCGACTCCGGGCAGTCCCTATGGCTACACCTTC. Amino acid sequence: CASSPTPGSPYGYTF.

The chain couples TRBV10-2 to TRBJ1-5; D unresolved. Trimming left V 3 bases short and J 6 bases short, with 12 bases between. Germline-derived CDR1 and CDR2 are WSHSY and SAAADI. CDR3 length: 14 amino acids. CDR3 bases: TGCGCCAGCAGTGAAGCGACCATCCGTCAGCCCCAGCATTTT. Encoded protein: CASSEATIRQPQHF.

This chain joins TRBV5-6 and TRBJ1-4, with 10 bases aligning to TRBD1. Germline V gives CDR1 SGHDT, CDR2 YYEEEE. V trimming: 0 bases; J trimming: 4 bases; junction bases outside the gene matches: 0. This CDR3 has 15 amino acids. CDR3 sequence: CASSLGTGGNEKLFF. As DNA, the CDR3 is TGTGCCAGCAGCTTGGGGACAGGGGGTAATGAAAAACTGTTTTTT.